The entry below gives a single T cell receptor (beta chain) sequence along with its context. The target of this receptor is not known. This sample stems from a study of monozygotic twins with inflammatory bowel disease (dated by TCRdb to between 2018 and 2021). For the wider study: The complete study included approximately 28 monozygotic twin pairs: 19 IBD-discordant Danish pairs and nine German pairs, of which four were IBD-concordant and five were IBD-discordant. Within discordant pairs, disease-associated traits were sought mainly by comparing IBD patients with their genetically identical healthy co-twins. Each individual had, on average, about 151 000 unique TCRalpha sequences and 181 000 unique TCRbeta sequences available for analysis. On the study overall, not on this receptor specifically: A decrease in TCRbeta repertoire diversity, as measured by inverse Simpson index, was observed in IBD patients compared with their healthy co-twins. No single strong signal or clonotype linked to IBD turned up in the results, so the idea that one exists was not supported. The analysis was unable to tell apart different T cell subtypes. Repertoire similarity did not differ between concordant and discordant twins, possibly due to limited statistical power. Fewer clonotypes were shared with other individuals by IBD patients than by healthy twins, most markedly in patients showing signs of disease activity. Differing immunosuppressive treatments among patients may have added background noise and inter-individual variability to the repertoires.

From each donor, an approximately 2.3 ml peripheral blood sample was collected into PAXgene tubes and kept at -80 degrees C. Without any T cell sorting, total RNA was extracted from whole blood using the PAXgene blood miRNA kit on an automated QIAcube. Peripheral blood from monozygotic twin pairs, either concordant or discordant for inflammatory bowel disease, underwent deep TCRalpha and TCRbeta repertoire profiling that used unique molecular barcoding. Smoking habits were recorded for all twin pairs, and individuals were classified as current, former or never smokers. The library was obtained by 5' RACE. For each TCR library, approximately 3.5 ug of total RNA was used. For each sample, cDNA was synthesized in eight separate reactions using SMARTScribe reverse transcriptase. During cDNA synthesis, template switching introduced unique molecular identifiers that contained a 6-nucleotide sample barcode. Amplification of TCRalpha and TCRbeta cDNA involved two nested PCRs of around 15 and 9 cycles, and each PCR was followed by bead purification. Before amplification, the cDNA was both treated with uracil DNA-glycosylase and purified with the QIAquick PCR purification kit. The second PCR was the step at which Illumina TruSeq-compatible adapters and sample-specific barcodes were added. TapeStation and Qubit were used to check library quality and concentration, and approximately 5.5 ng of each library went into the pool. The pooled libraries were sequenced with 2 x 100 bp reads and custom sequencing primers on an Illumina HiSeq2500 single-index Rapid Run. In the authors' own workflow: MiGEC version 1.2.6 was used for UMI-based consensus assembly to correct PCR and sequencing errors. MiXCR version 2.1.1 was used to carry out V(D)J alignment, clonotype assembly and CDR3 extraction. Normalisation of gene usage, clonotype sharing and MAIT/NKT TCR abundance was achieved by analysing the top 1000, 10 000 and 20 000 clonotypes per sample. Diversity was computed as the inverse Simpson index with the vegan R package after downsampling to 27 000 UMIs. Paired Mann-Whitney U tests were applied to discordant twin pairs, with Benjamini-Hochberg correction for multiple testing. TCRdb reanalyzed the reads, keeping one entry per CDR3 protein sequence and omitting DNA. The V and J calls reflect TCRdb's pipeline rather than the authors' work. The sample table on file contains 150,000 to 200,000 distinct CDR3 sequences. The leading ten clones occupy 7.4% of the sample.

Sequencing used blood. The clonotype originates from a human donor with ulcerative colitis or Crohn's disease, or a healthy co-twin of an affected twin (not recorded which).

CDR3 protein: CSVELRGTGEVTGELFF. The V gene is TRBV29-1 and the J gene is TRBJ2-2; TCRdb calls TRBD1, which cannot be checked without DNA. CDR1 and CDR2 were assigned from the germline V gene as SQVTM and ANQGSEA. From cysteine to phenylalanine, the CDR3 is 17 amino acids long. No DNA is given.